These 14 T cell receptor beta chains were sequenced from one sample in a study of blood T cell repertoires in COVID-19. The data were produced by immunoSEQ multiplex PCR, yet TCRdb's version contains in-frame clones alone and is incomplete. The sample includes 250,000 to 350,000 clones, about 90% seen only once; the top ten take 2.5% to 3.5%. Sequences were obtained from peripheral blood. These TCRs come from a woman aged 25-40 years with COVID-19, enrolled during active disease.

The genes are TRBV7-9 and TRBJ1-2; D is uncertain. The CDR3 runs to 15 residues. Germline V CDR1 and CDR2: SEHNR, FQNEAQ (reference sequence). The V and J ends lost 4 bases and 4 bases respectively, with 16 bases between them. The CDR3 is CASSSEWPGSYGYTF. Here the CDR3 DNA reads TGTGCCAGCAGCTCAGAATGGCCGGGATCCTATGGCTACACCTTC. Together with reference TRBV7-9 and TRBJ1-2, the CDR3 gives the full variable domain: DTGVSQNPRHKITKRGQNVTFRCDPISEHNRLYWYRQTLGQGPEFLTYFQNEAQLEKSRLLSDRFSAERPKGSFSTLEIQRTEQGDSAMYLCASSSEWPGSYGYTFGSGTRLTVV.

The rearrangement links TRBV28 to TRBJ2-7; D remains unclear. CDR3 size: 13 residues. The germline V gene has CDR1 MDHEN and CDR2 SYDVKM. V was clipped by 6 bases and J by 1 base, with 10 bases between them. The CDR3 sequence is CASSRVQSYEQYF. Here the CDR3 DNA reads TGTGCCAGCAGCCGGGTCCAGTCCTACGAGCAGTACTTC.

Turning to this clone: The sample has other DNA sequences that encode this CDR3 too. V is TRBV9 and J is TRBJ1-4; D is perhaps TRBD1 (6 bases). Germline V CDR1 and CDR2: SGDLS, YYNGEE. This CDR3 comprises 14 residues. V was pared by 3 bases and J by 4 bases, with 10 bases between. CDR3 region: CASSGGQSNEKLFF. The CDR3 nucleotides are TGTGCCAGCAGCGGGGGACAAAGTAATGAAAAACTGTTTTTT.

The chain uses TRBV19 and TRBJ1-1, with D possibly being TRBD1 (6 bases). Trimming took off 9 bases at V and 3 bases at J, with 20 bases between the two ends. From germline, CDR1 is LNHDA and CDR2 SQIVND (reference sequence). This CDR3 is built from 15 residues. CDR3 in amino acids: CASNPLTGSDTEAFF. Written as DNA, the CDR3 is TGTGCCAGCAATCCTTTAACAGGGTCCGACACTGAAGCTTTCTTT.

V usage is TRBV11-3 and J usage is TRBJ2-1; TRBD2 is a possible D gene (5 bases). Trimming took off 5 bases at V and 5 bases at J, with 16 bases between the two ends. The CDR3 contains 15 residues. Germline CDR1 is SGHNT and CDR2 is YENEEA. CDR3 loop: CASSPVHAGHNEQFF. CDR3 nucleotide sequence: TGTGCCAGCAGCCCCGTTCATGCGGGTCACAATGAGCAGTTCTTC.

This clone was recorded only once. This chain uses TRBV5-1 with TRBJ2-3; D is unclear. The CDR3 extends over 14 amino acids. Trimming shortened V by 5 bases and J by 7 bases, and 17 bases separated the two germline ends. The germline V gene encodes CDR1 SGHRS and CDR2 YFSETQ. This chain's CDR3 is CASSYDRVPNTQYF. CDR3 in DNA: TGCGCCAGCAGTTATGACCGGGTTCCTAATACGCAGTATTTT.

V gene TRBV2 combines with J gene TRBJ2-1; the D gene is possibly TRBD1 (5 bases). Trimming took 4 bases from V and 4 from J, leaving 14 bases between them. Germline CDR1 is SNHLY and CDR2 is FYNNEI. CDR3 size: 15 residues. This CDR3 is CASSVLAGRYNEQFF. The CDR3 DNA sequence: TGTGCCAGCAGTGTCCTGGCAGGGCGATACAATGAGCAGTTCTTC.

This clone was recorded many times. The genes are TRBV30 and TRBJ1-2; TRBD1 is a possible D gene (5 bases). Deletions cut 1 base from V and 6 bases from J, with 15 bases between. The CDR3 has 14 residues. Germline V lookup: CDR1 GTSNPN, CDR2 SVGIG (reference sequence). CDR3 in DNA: TGTGCCTGGAGTGAGGCCTGGGGGGGGAATGGCTACACCTTC. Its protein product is CAWSEAWGGNGYTF.

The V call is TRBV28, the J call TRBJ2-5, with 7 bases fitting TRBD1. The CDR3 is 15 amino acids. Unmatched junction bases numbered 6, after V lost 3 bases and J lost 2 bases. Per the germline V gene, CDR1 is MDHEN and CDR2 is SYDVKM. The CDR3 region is CASSFVGGEQETQYF. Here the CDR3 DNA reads TGTGCCAGCAGTTTTGTAGGGGGCGAGCAAGAGACCCAGTACTTC.

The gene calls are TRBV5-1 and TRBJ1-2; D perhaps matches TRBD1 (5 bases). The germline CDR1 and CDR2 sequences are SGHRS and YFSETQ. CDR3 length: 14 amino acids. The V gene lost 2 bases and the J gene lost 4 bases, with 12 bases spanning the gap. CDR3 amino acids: CASSLRSGVYGYTF. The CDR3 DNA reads TGCGCCAGCAGCTTAAGATCGGGGGTCTATGGCTACACCTTC.

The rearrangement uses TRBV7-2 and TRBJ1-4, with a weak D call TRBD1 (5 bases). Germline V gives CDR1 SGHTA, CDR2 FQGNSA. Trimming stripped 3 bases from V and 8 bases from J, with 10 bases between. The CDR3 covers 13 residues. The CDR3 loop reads CASSLGLREKLFF. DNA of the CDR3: TGTGCCAGCAGCTTGGGACTGCGGGAAAAACTGTTTTTT.

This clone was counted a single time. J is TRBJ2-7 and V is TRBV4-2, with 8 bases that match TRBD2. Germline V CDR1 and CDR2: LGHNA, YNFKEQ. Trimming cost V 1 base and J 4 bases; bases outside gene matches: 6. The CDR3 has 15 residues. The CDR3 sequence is CASSQVSGSRYEQYF. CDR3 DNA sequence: TGTGCCAGCAGCCAAGTAAGCGGGAGTCGGTACGAGCAGTACTTC.

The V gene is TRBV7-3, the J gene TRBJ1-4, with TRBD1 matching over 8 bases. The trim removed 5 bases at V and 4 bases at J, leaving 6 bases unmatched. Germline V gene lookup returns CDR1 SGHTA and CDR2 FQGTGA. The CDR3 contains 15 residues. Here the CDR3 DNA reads TGTGCCAGCAGCCCCACAGGGGGTGGTAATGAAAAACTGTTTTTT. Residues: CASSPTGGGNEKLFF.

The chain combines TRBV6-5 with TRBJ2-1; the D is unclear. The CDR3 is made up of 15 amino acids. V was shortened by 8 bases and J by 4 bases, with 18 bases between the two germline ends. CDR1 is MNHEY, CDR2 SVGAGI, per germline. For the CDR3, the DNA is TGTGCCAGCGGTACCTCATGGGCCGATTACAATGAGCAGTTCTTC. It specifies CASGTSWADYNEQFF.